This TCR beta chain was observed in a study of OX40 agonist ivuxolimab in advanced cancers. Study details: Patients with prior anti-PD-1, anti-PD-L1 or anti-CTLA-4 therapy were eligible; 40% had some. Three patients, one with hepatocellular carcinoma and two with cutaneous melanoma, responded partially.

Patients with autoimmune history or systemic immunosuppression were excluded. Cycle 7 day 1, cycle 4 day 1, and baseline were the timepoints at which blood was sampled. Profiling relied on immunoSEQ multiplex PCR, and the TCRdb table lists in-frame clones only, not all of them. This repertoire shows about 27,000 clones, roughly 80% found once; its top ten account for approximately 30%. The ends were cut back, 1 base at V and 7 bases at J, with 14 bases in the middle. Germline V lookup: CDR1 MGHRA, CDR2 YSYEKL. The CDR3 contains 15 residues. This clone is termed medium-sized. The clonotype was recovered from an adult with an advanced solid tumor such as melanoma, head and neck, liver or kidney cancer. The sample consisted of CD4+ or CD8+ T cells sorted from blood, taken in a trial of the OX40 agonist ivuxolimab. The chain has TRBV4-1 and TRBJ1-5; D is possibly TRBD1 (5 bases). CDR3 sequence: CASSQVPEGAQPQHF. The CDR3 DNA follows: TGCGCCAGCAGCCAAGTCCCCGAAGGGGCCCAGCCCCAGCATTTT.